This T cell receptor (beta chain) originates from a study of blood T cells in healthy people across ages. Overall study context: Template switching recovered approximately one barcoded beta molecule for every two T cells.

General study points: No conclusive comparison of naive versus antigen-experienced cells was possible with unsorted PBMCs.

Next came a second PCR, run for about 6 to 11 cycles, which used a sample-barcoded 5' primer along with a J-beta primer mix. Carrying 12 random nucleotides, a template-switch adaptor labeled each individual cDNA molecule. In TCRdb, the 5' RACE reads were re-called with MiXCR into one record per CDR3 protein. The data show 1.8 million or so distinct CDR3 sequences, 35% to 50% seen once. Total RNA, at least 5.5 micrograms per sample, was extracted from PBMCs. This clonotype was detected a few times. Its antigen remains unknown. The specimen sequenced was blood. This receptor was taken from a human donor in good health.

CDR3 sequence reads: CSVGRRLTDTQYF. The CDR3 bases are TGCAGCGTTGGTAGACGATTAACAGATACGCAGTATTTT. The chain links TRBV29-1 to TRBJ2-3, with no clear D. Germline lookup yields CDR1 SQVTM and CDR2 ANQGSEA. This CDR3 has 13 residues. Trimming removed 4 bases at V and 3 bases at J, with 11 bases between.